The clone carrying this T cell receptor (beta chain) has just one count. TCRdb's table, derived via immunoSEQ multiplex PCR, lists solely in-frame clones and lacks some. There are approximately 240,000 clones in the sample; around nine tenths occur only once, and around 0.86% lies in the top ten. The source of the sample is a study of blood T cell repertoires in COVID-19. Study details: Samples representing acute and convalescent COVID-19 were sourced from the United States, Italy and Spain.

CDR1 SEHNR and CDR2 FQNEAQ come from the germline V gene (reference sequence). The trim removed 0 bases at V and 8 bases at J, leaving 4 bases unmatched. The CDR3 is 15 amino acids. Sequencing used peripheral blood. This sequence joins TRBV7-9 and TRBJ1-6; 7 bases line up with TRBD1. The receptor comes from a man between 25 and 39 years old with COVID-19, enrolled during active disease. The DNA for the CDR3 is TGTGCCAGCAGCTTAGCGAGGGGGCTAGATTCACCCCTCCACTTT. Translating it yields CASSLARGLDSPLHF.